A single sample gave rise to the 24 T cell receptor beta chains below, sequenced in a study of blood T cell repertoires in COVID-19 (dated by TCRdb to the early 2020s). Library creation used the immunoSEQ multiplex PCR assay. Imported from immuneACCESS, the table was reduced by TCRdb to in-frame sequences with V and J called. These copies leave out some clones; in studies compared against another copy, an unresolved V gene accounts for under half, and the cause of the remainder is not known. Counted in this sample were some 150,000 clones; around three quarters of them appeared once. The ten largest clones capture roughly 1.5% of the sample. Specimen: peripheral blood. Receptors originate from a man older than 75 with acute or convalescent COVID-19.

In this sample, this clone turned up a few times. The chain links TRBV4-1 to TRBJ2-2, with 11 bases aligning to TRBD2. This CDR3 has 18 residues. J lost 6 bases, V lost 4 bases, and 13 bases had no gene match. Germline loops: CDR1 MGHRA, CDR2 YSYEKL. The CDR3 is CASSRGLAGTGGSGELFF. CDR3 in DNA: TGCGCCAGCAGCCGAGGACTAGCGGGTACGGGTGGGTCCGGGGAGCTGTTTTTT.

The gene calls are TRBV7-3 and TRBJ2-1, with TRBD2 matching 7 bases. The CDR3 loop spans 13 amino acids. CDR1 SGHTA and CDR2 FQGTGA come from the germline V gene. Trimming took 5 bases from V and 8 from J; bases not matched to a gene: 6. The CDR3 coding sequence is TGTGCCAGCAGCCAAGCGGGGTTAGATGAGCAGTTCTTC. Its protein is CASSQAGLDEQFF.

This sequence joins TRBV14 and TRBJ1-3; D call uncertain. Trimming left V 4 bases short and J 0 bases short, with 13 bases between. The CDR3 totals 16 residues. Germline V gene lookup returns CDR1 SGHDN and CDR2 FVKESK. CDR3 coding DNA: TGTGCCAGCAGCCCCCGTCTCTCAGGCTCTGGAAACACCATATATTTT. Translated, it gives CASSPRLSGSGNTIYF.

The genes are TRBV14 and TRBJ1-4; 8 bases map to TRBD1. CDR3 length: 21 amino acids. Germline V lookup: CDR1 SGHDN, CDR2 FVKESK. Unmatched junction bases numbered 22, after V lost 1 base and J lost 6 bases. The CDR3 sequence is CASSQVLVGEGQGKTDEKLFF. The CDR3, as DNA: TGTGCCAGCAGCCAAGTATTAGTAGGGGAAGGACAGGGAAAGACGGATGAAAAACTGTTTTTT.

J is TRBJ1-6 and V is TRBV5-4; 8 positions agree with TRBD1. Germline CDR1 SGHNT, CDR2 YYREEE (reference sequence). The CDR3 length is 16 residues. Losses at the gene ends were 0 bases for V and 9 bases for J; bases not matched to a gene: 8. The CDR3 sequence is CASSLGSGRGPSPLHF. The CDR3 bases are TGTGCCAGCAGCTTGGGGTCAGGCAGGGGGCCTTCACCCCTCCACTTT.

The rearrangement joins TRBV19 to TRBJ1-4, with D possibly being TRBD1 (5 bases). The CDR3 length is 16 residues. Germline CDR1 LNHDA, CDR2 SQIVND (reference sequence). V lost 5 bases and J lost 8, with 21 bases in between. The CDR3 DNA is TGTGCCAGTAGTTCCCTAAGGGGTAGAGGTCGAGAAAAACTGTTTTTT. Amino acid sequence: CASSSLRGRGREKLFF.

The chain recombines TRBV16 with TRBJ1-3; D ambiguous. Deletions cut 5 bases from V and 0 bases from J, with 8 bases between. Germline V gene data show CDR1 as KGHSY and CDR2 as FQNENV. This CDR3 contains 14 residues. The CDR3 reads CASSTTRSGNTIYF. The CDR3 nucleotides are TGTGCCAGCAGCACAACCCGCTCTGGAAACACCATATATTTT.

The chain has TRBV6-6 and TRBJ2-5; 10 nucleotides line up with TRBD2. Germline CDR1 and CDR2: MNHNY and SVGAGI (reference sequence). J lost 5 bases, V lost 2 bases, and 8 bases had no gene match. The CDR3 consists of 16 residues. In nucleotides, the CDR3 is TGTGCCAGCAGTTACGATCTAGCGGGGGTCCGGGAGACCCAGTACTTC. Translating gives CASSYDLAGVRETQYF.

The rearrangement joins TRBV7-8 to TRBJ2-2, with TRBD2 identical over 12 bases. V shed 1 base, J shed 0 bases, and the junction held 3 bases outside the gene matches. Per the germline V gene, CDR1 is SGHVS and CDR2 is FQNEAQ. This CDR3 spans 18 amino acids. The CDR3 DNA reads TGTGCCAGCAGCTTAGTTTCTAGCGGGGGGGCGAACACCGGGGAGCTGTTTTTT. Encoded protein: CASSLVSSGGANTGELFF.

The J gene is TRBJ2-3, the V gene TRBV28; 9 bases match TRBD2. Germline assignment: CDR1 MDHEN and CDR2 SYDVKM. V dropped 2 bases and J dropped 5; count of bases not matched to a gene: 17. The CDR3 is made up of 19 amino acids. CDR3 amino acids: CASSLPFAPLAGGLDTQYF. As DNA, the CDR3 is TGTGCCAGCAGTTTACCCTTTGCACCGCTGGCGGGGGGGTTAGATACGCAGTATTTT.

This chain joins TRBV19 and TRBJ1-4; tentative D call: TRBD1 (6 bases). The germline CDR1 and CDR2 sequences are LNHDA and SQIVND (reference sequence). The CDR3 consists of 15 residues. Trimming cost V 3 bases and J 3 bases, with 11 bases left between them. The CDR3 region is CASSIQGPPNEKLFF. The CDR3 bases are TGTGCCAGTAGTATCCAGGGGCCACCTAATGAAAAACTGTTTTTT.

DNA for the CDR3: TGTGCCAGTCATTCTCCGACAAACACTGAAGCTTTCTTT. This encodes CASHSPTNTEAFF. This chain connects TRBV18 to TRBJ1-1; D gene ambiguous. Trimming cost V 9 bases and J 2 bases, with 13 bases left between them. The CDR3 has 13 amino acids. The germline V gene encodes CDR1 KGHSH and CDR2 LQKENI.

CDR3 amino acids: CASSGDGNSPLHF. DNA for the CDR3: TGTGCCAGCAGTGGAGACGGGAATTCACCCCTCCACTTT. The gene calls are TRBV6-2 or TRBV6-3 and TRBJ1-6; D not certain. CDR3 length: 13 residues. V lost 5 bases, J lost 7 bases, and 9 bases lay in between. Per the germline V gene, CDR1 is MNHEY and CDR2 is SVGEGT.

The V gene is TRBV5-6, the J gene TRBJ2-4, with D possibly being TRBD2 (7 bases). V was pared by 4 bases and J by 1 base, with 9 bases between. In germline, CDR1 is SGHDT, CDR2 YYEEEE. The CDR3 covers 14 residues. The CDR3 here is CASSPGGAKNIQYF. The CDR3 DNA sequence: TGTGCCAGCAGCCCGGGGGGCGCCAAAAACATTCAGTACTTC.

The gene calls are TRBV5-6 and TRBJ2-5; D might be TRBD1 (7 bases). The CDR3 consists of 15 residues. Germline lookup yields CDR1 SGHDT and CDR2 YYEEEE. V lost 4 bases, J lost 6 bases, and 19 bases lay in between. CDR3 loop: CASSVDREDLKTQYF. The CDR3 DNA reads as TGTGCCAGCAGCGTCGACAGGGAGGATTTAAAGACCCAGTACTTC.

The gene calls are TRBV25-1 and TRBJ2-5; TRBD2 agrees at 8 bases. CDR3 length: 16 residues. After removal of 5 bases from V and 5 bases from J, the junction contained 13 bases not matched to a gene. In germline, CDR1 is MGHDK, CDR2 SYGVNS. The CDR3 protein is CASSTGGPVGVETQYF. The CDR3 bases are TGTGCCAGCAGTACGGGGGGGCCGGTCGGTGTGGAGACCCAGTACTTC.

This clone was observed once. The genes are TRBV13 and TRBJ1-1; perhaps TRBD1 as D (5 bases). CDR1 and CDR2 from the germline V gene are PRHDT and FYEKMQ (reference sequence). The CDR3 covers 14 residues. The germline V and J ends were trimmed by 5 bases and 0 bases, with 10 bases remaining between them. Here the CDR3 reads CASSRLTVNTEAFF. In DNA form, the CDR3 reads TGTGCCAGCAGCCGCTTGACAGTGAACACTGAAGCTTTCTTT.

This clone was recorded a few times. CDR3 amino acids: CASRFSGGAGETQYF. For the CDR3, the DNA is TGTGCCAGCAGATTTAGCGGGGGGGCCGGAGAGACCCAGTACTTC. V and J are TRBV2 and TRBJ2-5, with TRBD2 matching over 11 bases. This CDR3 has 15 residues. Germline CDR1 reads SNHLY; CDR2 reads FYNNEI. V dropped 6 bases and J dropped 4; count of bases not matched to a gene: 7.

The chain carries TRBV5-4 and TRBJ2-1, with 7 nucleotides matching TRBD2. With 4 bases clipped from V and 7 bases from J, the junction kept 11 bases outside the gene matches. Germline-derived CDR1 and CDR2 are SGHNT and YYREEE (reference sequence). CDR3 length: 15 residues. CDR3 coding DNA: TGTGCCAGCAGCCGGGGGGAGGGGAGTTGGAATGAGCAGTTCTTC. This sequence encodes CASSRGEGSWNEQFF. The full variable domain, its missing parts supplied by reference TRBV5-4 and TRBJ2-1, is ETGVTQSPTHLIKTRGQQVTLRCSSQSGHNTVSWYQQALGQGPQFIFQYYREEENGRGNFPPRFSGLQFPNYSSELNVNALELDDSALYLCASSRGEGSWNEQFFGPGTRLTVL.

The rearrangement links TRBV28 to TRBJ1-5, with TRBD1 matching 10 bases. After removal of 8 bases from V and 7 bases from J, the junction contained 11 bases not matched to a gene. CDR1 is MDHEN and CDR2 is SYDVKM in the germline V gene. The CDR3 is 15 amino acids. This CDR3 reads CASRVGTGAMQPQHF. The DNA for the CDR3 is TGTGCCAGCCGCGTAGGGACAGGGGCTATGCAGCCCCAGCATTTT.

This clone showed up just once. This rearrangement joins TRBV24-1 to TRBJ1-1, with a tentative D call TRBD1 (5 bases). The CDR3 totals 14 residues. V lost 3 bases, J lost 14 bases, and 21 bases lay in between. Germline V CDR1 and CDR2: KGHDR, SFDVKD. Here the CDR3 reads CATSDPHSGGVLFF. The CDR3 bases are TGTGCCACCAGTGATCCGCATTCGGGGGGGGTTTTGTTCTTT.

This clone was observed a handful of times. V and J are TRBV11-2 and TRBJ1-2; D might be TRBD1 (5 bases). This CDR3 region has 15 residues. Per germline, CDR1 SGHAT and CDR2 FQNNGV. V gave up 1 base and J gave up 4 bases, with 13 bases separating them. The CDR3 sequence: CASSLGSGKGYGYTF. In nucleotides, the CDR3 is TGTGCCAGCAGCTTAGGGTCAGGGAAGGGCTATGGCTACACCTTC.

The chain employs TRBV18 and TRBJ1-1; D not resolved. The CDR3 has 15 amino acids. The germline V and J ends were trimmed by 4 bases and 0 bases, with 12 bases remaining between them. Germline values: CDR1 KGHSH, CDR2 LQKENI. CDR3 sequence: CASSLYEAVNTEAFF. The CDR3 coding sequence is TGTGCCAGCTCACTCTATGAGGCGGTGAACACTGAAGCTTTCTTT.

The rearrangement uses TRBV5-1 and TRBJ2-4; 7 bases map to TRBD1. This CDR3 is 14 amino acids long. CDR1 is SGHRS and CDR2 is YFSETQ in the germline V gene. Trimming cost V 4 bases and J 5 bases; bases outside gene matches: 6. The CDR3 sequence: CASSRQGFENIQYF. In DNA, the CDR3 is TGCGCCAGCAGCAGACAGGGTTTCGAAAACATTCAGTACTTC. Together with reference TRBV5-1 and TRBJ2-4, the CDR3 gives the full variable domain: KAGVTQTPRYLIKTRGQQVTLSCSPISGHRSVSWYQQTPGQGLQFLFEYFSETQRNKGNFPGRFSGRQFSNSRSEMNVSTLELGDSALYLCASSRQGFENIQYFGAGTRLSVL.